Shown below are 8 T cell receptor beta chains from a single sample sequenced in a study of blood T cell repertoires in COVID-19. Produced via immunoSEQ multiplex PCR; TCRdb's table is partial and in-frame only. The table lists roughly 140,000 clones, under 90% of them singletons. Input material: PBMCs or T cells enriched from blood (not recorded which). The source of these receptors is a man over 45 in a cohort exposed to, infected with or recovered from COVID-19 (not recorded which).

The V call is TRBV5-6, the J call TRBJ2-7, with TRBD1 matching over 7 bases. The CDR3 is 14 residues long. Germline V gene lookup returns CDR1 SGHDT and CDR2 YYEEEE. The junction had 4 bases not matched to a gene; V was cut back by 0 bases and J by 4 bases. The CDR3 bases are TGTGCCAGCAGCTTGGCAGGGGGTAGGTACGAGCAGTACTTC. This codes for CASSLAGGRYEQYF.

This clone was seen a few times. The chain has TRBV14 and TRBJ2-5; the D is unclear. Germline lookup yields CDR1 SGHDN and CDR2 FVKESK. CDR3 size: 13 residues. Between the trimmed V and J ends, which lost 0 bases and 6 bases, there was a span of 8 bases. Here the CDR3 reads CASSQDLRQTQYF. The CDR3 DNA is TGTGCCAGCAGCCAAGATTTGCGGCAGACCCAGTACTTC.

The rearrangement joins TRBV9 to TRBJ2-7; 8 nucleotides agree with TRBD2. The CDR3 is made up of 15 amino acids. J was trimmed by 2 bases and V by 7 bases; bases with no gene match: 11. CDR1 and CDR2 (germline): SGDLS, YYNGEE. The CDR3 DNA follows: TGTGCCAGCGCGGGGGGCCGGTCCGGAGCCTACGAGCAGTACTTC. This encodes CASAGGRSGAYEQYF. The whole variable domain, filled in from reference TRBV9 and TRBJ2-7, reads DSGVTQTPKHLITATGQRVTLRCSPRSGDLSVYWYQQSLDQGLQFLIQYYNGEERAKGNILERFSAQQFPDLHSELNLSSLELGDSALYFCASAGGRSGAYEQYFGPGTRLTVT.

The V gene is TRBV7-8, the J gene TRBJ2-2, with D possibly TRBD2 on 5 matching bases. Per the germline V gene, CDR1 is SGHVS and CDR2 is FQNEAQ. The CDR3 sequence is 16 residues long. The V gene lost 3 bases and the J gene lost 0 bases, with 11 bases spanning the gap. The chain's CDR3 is CASSFAGVSNTGELFF. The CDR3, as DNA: TGTGCCAGCAGCTTCGCCGGGGTTTCGAACACCGGGGAGCTGTTTTTT.

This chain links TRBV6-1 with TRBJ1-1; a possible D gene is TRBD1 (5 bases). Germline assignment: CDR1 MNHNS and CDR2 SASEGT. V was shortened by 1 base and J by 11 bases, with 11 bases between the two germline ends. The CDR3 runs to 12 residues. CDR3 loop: CASSEGGAWAFF. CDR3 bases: TGTGCCAGCAGTGAAGGGGGCGCGTGGGCTTTCTTT.

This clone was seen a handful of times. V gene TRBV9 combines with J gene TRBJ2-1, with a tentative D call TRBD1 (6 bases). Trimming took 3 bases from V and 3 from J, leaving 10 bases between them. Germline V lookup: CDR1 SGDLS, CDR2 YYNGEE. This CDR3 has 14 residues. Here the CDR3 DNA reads TGTGCCAGCAGCGCCGGGACACTCTACAATGAGCAGTTCTTC. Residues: CASSAGTLYNEQFF.

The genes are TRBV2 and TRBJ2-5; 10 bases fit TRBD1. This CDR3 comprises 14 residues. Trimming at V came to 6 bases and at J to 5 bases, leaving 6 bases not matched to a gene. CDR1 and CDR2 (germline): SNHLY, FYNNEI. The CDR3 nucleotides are TGTGCCAGCAGGGGGGGACAGGGGTTGGAGACCCAGTACTTC. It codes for CASRGGQGLETQYF.

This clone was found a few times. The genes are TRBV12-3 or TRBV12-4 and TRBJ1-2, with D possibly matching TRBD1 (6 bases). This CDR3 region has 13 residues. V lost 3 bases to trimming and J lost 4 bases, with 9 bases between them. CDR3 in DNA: TGTGCCAGCAGTTTGGACAGCCCCTATGGCTACACCTTC. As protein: CASSLDSPYGYTF.